Each of the 21 T cell receptor beta chains below was sequenced from the same sample in a study of early T cells in non-severe SARS-CoV-2 infection. TCRdb processed the 5' RACE reads anew with MiXCR; each CDR3 protein has one entry. This repertoire shows 65,000 to 85,000 distinct CDR3 sequences, less than 20% found once; its top ten account for more than 10%. The sequencing sample was made of whole blood. The receptors originated from an adult who was a healthcare worker with PCR-confirmed SARS-CoV-2 infection or an uninfected control (not recorded which).

This chain joins TRBV20-1 and TRBJ2-3; no clear D. The germline V gene encodes CDR1 DFQATT and CDR2 SNEGSKA (reference sequence). The V gene lost 2 bases and the J gene lost 0 bases, with 12 bases spanning the gap. CDR3 length: 15 amino acids. CDR3 residues: CSARFGTPSTDTQYF. DNA of the CDR3: TGCAGTGCTAGATTCGGTACCCCGAGCACAGATACGCAGTATTTT.

V gene TRBV7-9 combines with J gene TRBJ1-2, with a possible D match to TRBD1 (5 bases). Deletions cut 5 bases from V and 4 bases from J, with 14 bases between. In germline, CDR1 is SEHNR, CDR2 FQNEAQ (reference sequence). This CDR3 is 14 amino acids long. CDR3 loop: CASSIPTDPYGYTF. In DNA, the CDR3 is TGTGCCAGCAGCATCCCGACAGACCCCTATGGCTACACCTTC.

This clonotype turned up a few times. The chain is built from TRBV11-3 and TRBJ2-3; D is tentatively TRBD1 or TRBD2 (5 bases each). The germline gives CDR1 SGHNT, CDR2 YENEEA. CDR3 length equals 15 residues. V was shortened by 0 bases and J by 6 bases, with 13 bases between the two germline ends. CDR3 sequence: CASSLDVKGTDTQYF. The CDR3 DNA sequence: TGTGCCAGCAGCTTAGATGTTAAGGGGACGGATACGCAGTATTTT.

This chain uses TRBV5-5 with TRBJ2-1, with TRBD1 matching over 7 bases. The CDR3 totals 14 residues. The germline CDR1 and CDR2 sequences are SGHKS and YYEKEE (reference sequence). With V trimmed by 4 bases and J by 7 bases, 8 bases remained unmatched. CDR3 region: CASSNTHRGNEQFF. CDR3 nucleotides: TGTGCCAGCAGCAATACCCACAGGGGAAATGAGCAGTTCTTC. The variable domain in full, completed from reference TRBV5-5 and TRBJ2-1, reads DAGVTQSPTHLIKTRGQQVTLRCSPISGHKSVSWYQQVLGQGPQFIFQYYEKEERGRGNFPDRFSARQFPNYSSELNVNALLLGDSALYLCASSNTHRGNEQFFGPGTRLTVL.

This clonotype was detected a few times. The rearrangement uses TRBV5-1 and TRBJ2-5; possible D gene TRBD1, 5 bases. Germline CDR1 SGHRS, CDR2 YFSETQ. The CDR3 runs to 16 residues. The germline V and J ends were trimmed by 0 bases and 2 bases, with 14 bases remaining between them. Written as DNA, the CDR3 is TGCGCCAGCAGCTTGGCTCTGGGGCGGAATCAAGAGACCCAGTACTTC. Amino acid sequence: CASSLALGRNQETQYF.

This clonotype was found a few times. V gene TRBV7-2 combines with J gene TRBJ2-3; D uncertain. The V end was cut by 0 bases, the J end by 2 bases, with 6 bases between. Germline loops: CDR1 SGHTA, CDR2 FQGNSA. CDR3 length: 14 amino acids. The CDR3 DNA sequence: TGTGCCAGCAGCTTAGCGTATCCCACAGATACGCAGTATTTT. Residues: CASSLAYPTDTQYF.

This clonotype showed up just a few times. This sequence joins TRBV3-1 and TRBJ2-2; no definite D call. V dropped 2 bases and J dropped 7 bases, with 11 bases sitting between them. This CDR3 contains 14 residues. Germline V gives CDR1 LGHDT, CDR2 YNNKEL (reference sequence). DNA for the CDR3: TGTGCCAGCAGCCAACTTGCGGATATCGGGGAGCTGTTTTTT. Its protein is CASSQLADIGELFF.

This clonotype showed up just a few times. V and J are TRBV7-6 and TRBJ2-7, with TRBD2 identical over 8 bases. The CDR3 has 14 residues. Looked up from germline, CDR1 is SGHVS and CDR2 is FNYEAQ. Trimming at V came to 5 bases and at J to 0 bases, leaving 3 bases not matched to a gene. The CDR3 sequence is CASSTGTSSYEQYF. The CDR3 nucleotides read TGTGCCAGCAGCACCGGGACTAGCTCCTACGAGCAGTACTTC.

The gene calls are TRBV9 and TRBJ1-3, with D maybe TRBD1 (6 bases). V lost 0 bases, J lost 1 base, and 11 bases lay in between. Germline lookup yields CDR1 SGDLS and CDR2 YYNGEE. The CDR3 length is 16 residues. Here the CDR3 DNA reads TGTGCCAGCAGCGTAGCGGGCAGGGGTTCTGGAAACACCATATATTTT. Its translation: CASSVAGRGSGNTIYF.

The chain has TRBV7-2 and TRBJ2-3; 10 bases agree with TRBD1. V dropped 5 bases and J dropped 3; count of bases not matched to a gene: 5. The CDR3 sequence is 15 residues long. CDR1 and CDR2 from the germline V gene are SGHTA and FQGNSA. The DNA of the CDR3 is TGTGCCAGCAGCCGACAGGGGGCGCGAACAGATACGCAGTATTTT. It codes for CASSRQGARTDTQYF.

The genes are TRBV6-5 and TRBJ2-7; D call uncertain. Looked up from germline, CDR1 is MNHEY and CDR2 is SVGAGI. The CDR3 runs to 17 residues. The V gene lost 3 bases and the J gene lost 2 bases, with 20 bases spanning the gap. The CDR3 spells CASSYTLFGASTYEQYF. CDR3 coding DNA: TGTGCCAGCAGTTATACACTATTCGGCGCCAGCACCTACGAGCAGTACTTC.

The chain recombines TRBV5-4 with TRBJ1-1; no clear D. Germline CDR1 reads SGHNT; CDR2 reads YYREEE (reference sequence). Trimming stripped 0 bases from V and 1 base from J, with 10 bases between. The CDR3 length is 15 residues. The CDR3 DNA follows: TGTGCCAGCAGCTTGGAAAGACCCACGAACACTGAAGCTTTCTTT. As protein: CASSLERPTNTEAFF.

The CDR3 DNA follows: TGTGCCAGCAGCCCCAGGGGGCGCGAAGAGCAGTACTTC. Protein product: CASSPRGREEQYF. The chain links TRBV7-6 to TRBJ2-7; 8 bases fit TRBD1. Trimming cost V 5 bases and J 7 bases; bases outside gene matches: 7. The CDR3 consists of 13 residues. Germline V gene data show CDR1 as SGHVS and CDR2 as FNYEAQ.

The chain joins TRBV9 to TRBJ2-7; 7 bases agree with TRBD2. V shed 4 bases, J shed 5 bases, and the junction held 6 bases outside the gene matches. This CDR3 contains 13 residues. The germline V gene has CDR1 SGDLS and CDR2 YYNGEE. CDR3 bases: TGTGCCAGCAGCCCCAGCGGGATGGACGAGCAGTACTTC. It yields the protein CASSPSGMDEQYF.

Only a few counts were recorded for this clonotype. The chain has TRBV6-6 and TRBJ1-2; TRBD1 is a possible D gene (6 bases). V was clipped by 5 bases and J by 4 bases, with 23 bases between them. The CDR3 sequence is 17 residues long. Germline V gene data show CDR1 as MNHNY and CDR2 as SVGAGI (reference sequence). CDR3 bases: TGTGCCAGCAGTCTACAGAGGGGGGCCAGGCAGTCCTATGGCTACACCTTC. Translated, it gives CASSLQRGARQSYGYTF.

This clonotype was seen more than once but under ten times. The rearrangement joins TRBV6-6 to TRBJ1-5, with 8 bases identical to TRBD1. V lost 5 bases, J lost 7 bases, and 7 bases stayed unmatched. This CDR3 contains 14 residues. Germline-derived CDR1 and CDR2 are MNHNY and SVGAGI (reference sequence). The CDR3 DNA reads as TGTGCCAGCAGTCCTCAGGGGGCGGGACAGCCCCAGCATTTT. Amino acids: CASSPQGAGQPQHF.

This clonotype has ten or more counts. The chain combines TRBV6-1 with TRBJ2-3; D remains unclear. Germline CDR1 and CDR2: MNHNS and SASEGT. V shed 5 bases and J shed 2 bases, with 5 bases lying between them. The CDR3 extends over 12 amino acids. CDR3 nucleotide sequence: TGTGCCAGCAGTTGGTCCACAGATACGCAGTATTTT. Protein sequence: CASSWSTDTQYF.

In its sample, this clonotype is medium-sized. The chain uses TRBV29-1 and TRBJ2-3, with 11 nucleotides matching TRBD2. This CDR3 region has 14 residues. CDR1 is SQVTM, CDR2 ANQGSEA, per germline. Losses at the gene ends were 3 bases for V and 4 bases for J; bases not matched to a gene: 3. The CDR3 DNA reads TGCAGCGTTGATGATAGCGGGAGGGCAGATACGCAGTATTTT. This codes for CSVDDSGRADTQYF.

This clonotype was counted a few times. The chain combines TRBV29-1 with TRBJ2-3, with D maybe TRBD1 (5 bases). CDR1 is SQVTM and CDR2 is ANQGSEA in the germline V gene. The V end was cut by 6 bases, the J end by 1 base, with 17 bases between. The CDR3 is made up of 15 amino acids. The DNA of the CDR3 is TGCAGCGTGGGTTGGGCAGGGATAGGCACAGATACGCAGTATTTT. Translating it yields CSVGWAGIGTDTQYF.

This chain joins TRBV20-1 and TRBJ2-3; 10 nucleotides line up with TRBD2. The junction had 3 bases not matched to a gene; V was cut back by 2 bases and J by 4 bases. CDR1 and CDR2 (germline): DFQATT, SNEGSKA (reference sequence). CDR3 size: 14 residues. CDR3 in amino acids: CSARLAGVPDTQYF. CDR3 in DNA: TGCAGTGCTAGACTAGCGGGAGTTCCAGATACGCAGTATTTT.

The table lists this clonotype with a few counts. The V call is TRBV10-3, the J call TRBJ2-3; 14 bases are shared with TRBD2. J gave up 5 bases and V 3 bases, and 4 bases lay outside the gene matches. The CDR3 runs 16 residues. The germline V gene has CDR1 ENHRY and CDR2 SYGVKD. The CDR3 DNA is TGTGCCATCAGTGACCCTGGACTAGCGGGAGGAGATACGCAGTATTTT. Translation gives CAISDPGLAGGDTQYF.